Sequencing of this T cell receptor beta chain was carried out in a study of shared clonotypes between healthy human individuals. Study-wide results and limits: Among the subsets, naive ones generally showed larger estimated richness than memory ones. What rarefaction showed was incomplete sorted-subset sequencing despite large depth.

The CDR3 is 16 amino acids. The trim removed 2 bases at V and 0 bases at J, leaving 5 bases unmatched. The germline gives CDR1 MNHNS, CDR2 SASEGT. As defined, naive CD8 cells were CD45RO-negative and positively selected for CCR7, with terminally differentiated effector memory CD45RA+ cells excluded. Sequenced by immunoSEQ multiplex PCR; TCRdb stores in-frame clones only, minus some. This sample yields millions of clones, of which about 95% are seen a single time; 0.9% to 1.4% belongs to the top ten. To note about this clone: Its cognate antigen is unknown.

The gene calls are TRBV6-1 and TRBJ2-5, with TRBD2 matching over 8 bases. The sequenced sample was naive CD8+ T cells sorted from blood. The TCR originated in a man younger than 30 in good health. CDR3 DNA sequence: TGTGCCAGCAGTGAAATGGGCGGGGGGTACCAAGAGACCCAGTACTTC. Protein product: CASSEMGGGYQETQYF.